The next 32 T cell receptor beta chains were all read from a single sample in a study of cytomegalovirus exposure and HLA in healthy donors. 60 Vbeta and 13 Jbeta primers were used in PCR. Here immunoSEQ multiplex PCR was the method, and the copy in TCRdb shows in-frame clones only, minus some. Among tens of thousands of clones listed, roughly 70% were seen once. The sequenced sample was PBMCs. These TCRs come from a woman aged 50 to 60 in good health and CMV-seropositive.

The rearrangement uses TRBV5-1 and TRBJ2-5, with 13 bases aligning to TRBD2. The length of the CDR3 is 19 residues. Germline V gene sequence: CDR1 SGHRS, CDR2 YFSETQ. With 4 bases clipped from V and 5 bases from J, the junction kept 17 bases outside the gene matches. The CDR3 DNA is TGCGCCAGCAGCCCCAAGGGGCGAACTAGCGGGAGGGTAGGGGAGACCCAGTACTTC. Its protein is CASSPKGRTSGRVGETQYF.

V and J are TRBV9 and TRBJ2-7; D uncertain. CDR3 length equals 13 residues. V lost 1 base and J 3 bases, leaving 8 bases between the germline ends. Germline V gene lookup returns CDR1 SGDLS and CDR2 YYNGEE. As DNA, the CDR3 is TGTGCCAGCAGCGTAAACCACAACTACGAGCAGTACTTC. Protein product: CASSVNHNYEQYF.

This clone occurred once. The chain's CDR3 is CASSAASYEQFF. CDR3 coding DNA: TGCGCCAGCAGCGCGGCCTCCTATGAGCAGTTCTTC. The V call is TRBV5-1, the J call TRBJ2-1; D gene unclear. Germline V gives CDR1 SGHRS, CDR2 YFSETQ. The CDR3 has 12 amino acids. Trimming took 4 bases from V and 8 from J, leaving 10 bases between them.

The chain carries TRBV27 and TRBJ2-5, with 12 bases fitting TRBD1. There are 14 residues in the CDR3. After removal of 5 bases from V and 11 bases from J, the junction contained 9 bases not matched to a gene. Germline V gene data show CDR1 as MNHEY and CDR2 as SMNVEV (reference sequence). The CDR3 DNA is TGTGCCAGCAGTATTCTCCCGGGACAGGGGGCGCAGTACTTC. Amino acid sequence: CASSILPGQGAQYF.

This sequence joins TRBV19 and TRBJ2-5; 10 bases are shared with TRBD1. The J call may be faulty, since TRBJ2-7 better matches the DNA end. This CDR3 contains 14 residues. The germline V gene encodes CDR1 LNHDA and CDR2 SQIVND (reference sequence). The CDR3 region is CASSITGQGGEQYF. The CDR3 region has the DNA TGTGCCAGTAGTATCACCGGACAGGGGGGCGAGCAGTACTTC.

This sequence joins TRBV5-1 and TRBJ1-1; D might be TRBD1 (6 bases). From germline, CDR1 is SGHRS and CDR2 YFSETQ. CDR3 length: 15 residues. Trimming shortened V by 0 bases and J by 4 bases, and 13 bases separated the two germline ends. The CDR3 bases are TGCGCCAGCAGCTTGGCTCCGGGAGGGGGCACTGAAGCTTTCTTT. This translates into CASSLAPGGGTEAFF.

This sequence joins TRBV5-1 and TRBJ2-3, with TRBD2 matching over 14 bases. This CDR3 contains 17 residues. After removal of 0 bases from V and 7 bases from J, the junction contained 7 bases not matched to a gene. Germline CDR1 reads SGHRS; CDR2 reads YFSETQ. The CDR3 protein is CASSLGTGTSGSHTQYF. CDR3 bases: TGCGCCAGCAGCTTGGGGACGGGGACTAGCGGGAGCCATACGCAGTATTTT.

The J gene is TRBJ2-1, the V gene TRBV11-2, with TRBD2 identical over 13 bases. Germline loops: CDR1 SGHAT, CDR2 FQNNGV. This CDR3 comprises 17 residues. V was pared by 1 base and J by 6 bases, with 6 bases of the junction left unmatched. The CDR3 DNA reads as TGTGCCAGCAGCTTAGGGCTCGGACTAGCGGGAGCCAATGAGCAGTTCTTC. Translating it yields CASSLGLGLAGANEQFF.

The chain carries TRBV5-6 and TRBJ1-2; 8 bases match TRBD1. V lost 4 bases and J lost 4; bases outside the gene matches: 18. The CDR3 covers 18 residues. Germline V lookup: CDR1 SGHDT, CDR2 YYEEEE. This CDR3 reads CASSPRTWTGRWTYGYTF. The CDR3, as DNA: TGTGCCAGCAGCCCAAGGACTTGGACAGGGCGGTGGACCTATGGCTACACCTTC. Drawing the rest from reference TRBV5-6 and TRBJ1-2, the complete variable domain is DAGVTQSPTHLIKTRGQQVTLRCSPKSGHDTVSWYQQALGQGPQFIFQYYEEEERQRGNFPDRFSGHQFPNYSSELNVNALLLGDSALYLCASSPRTWTGRWTYGYTFGSGTRLTVV.

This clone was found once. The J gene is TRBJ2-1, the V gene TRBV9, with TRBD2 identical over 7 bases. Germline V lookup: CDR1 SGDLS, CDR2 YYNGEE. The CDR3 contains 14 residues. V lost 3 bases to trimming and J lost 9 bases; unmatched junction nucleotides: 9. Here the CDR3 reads CASSGREEVTEQFF. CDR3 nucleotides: TGTGCCAGCAGCGGACGGGAGGAGGTTACTGAGCAGTTCTTC.

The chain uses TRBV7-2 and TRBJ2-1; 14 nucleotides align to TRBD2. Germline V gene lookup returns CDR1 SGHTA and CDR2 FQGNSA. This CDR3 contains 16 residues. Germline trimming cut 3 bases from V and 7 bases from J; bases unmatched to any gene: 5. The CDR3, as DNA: TGTGCCAGCAGCTTTCCCGGGACTAGCGGGAGAAATGAGCAGTTCTTC. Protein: CASSFPGTSGRNEQFF. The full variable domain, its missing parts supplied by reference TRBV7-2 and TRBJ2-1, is GAGVSQSPSNKVTEKGKDVELRCDPISGHTALYWYRQSLGQGLEFLIYFQGNSAPDKSGLPSDRFSAERTGGSVSTLTIQRTQQEDSAVYLCASSFPGTSGRNEQFFGPGTRLTVL.

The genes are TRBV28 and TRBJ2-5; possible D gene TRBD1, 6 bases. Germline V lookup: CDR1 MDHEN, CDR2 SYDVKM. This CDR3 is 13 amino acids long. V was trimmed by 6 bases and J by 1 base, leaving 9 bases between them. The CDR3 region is CASRTGPQETQYF. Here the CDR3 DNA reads TGTGCCAGCAGGACAGGCCCCCAAGAGACCCAGTACTTC.

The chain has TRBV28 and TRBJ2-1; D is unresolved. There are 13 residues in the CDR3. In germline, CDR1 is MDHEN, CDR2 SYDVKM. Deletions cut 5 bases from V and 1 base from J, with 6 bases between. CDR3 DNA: TGTGCCAGCAGTGACAATTCCTACAATGAGCAGTTCTTC. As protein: CASSDNSYNEQFF.

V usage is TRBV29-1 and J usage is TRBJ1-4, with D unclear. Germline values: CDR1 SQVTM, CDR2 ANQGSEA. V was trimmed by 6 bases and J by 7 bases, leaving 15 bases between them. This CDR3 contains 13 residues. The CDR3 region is CSVIEGEGEKLFF. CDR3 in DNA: TGCAGCGTGATAGAGGGTGAGGGTGAAAAACTGTTTTTT.

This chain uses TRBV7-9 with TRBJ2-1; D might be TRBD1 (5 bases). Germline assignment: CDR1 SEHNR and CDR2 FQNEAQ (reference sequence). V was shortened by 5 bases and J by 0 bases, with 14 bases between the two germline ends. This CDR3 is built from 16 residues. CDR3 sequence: CASSPGQGSSYNEQFF. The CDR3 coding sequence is TGTGCCAGCAGCCCCGGGCAGGGTAGCTCCTACAATGAGCAGTTCTTC.

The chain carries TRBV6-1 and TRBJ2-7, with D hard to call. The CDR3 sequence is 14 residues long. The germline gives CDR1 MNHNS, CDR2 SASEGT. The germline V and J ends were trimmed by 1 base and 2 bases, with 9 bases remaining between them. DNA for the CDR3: TGTGCCAGCAGTGAAGTTCTTGGCCCCTACGAGCAGTACTTC. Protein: CASSEVLGPYEQYF.

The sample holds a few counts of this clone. The CDR3 reads CASSFRGSPGGVAGAETQYF. The CDR3 bases are TGTGCCAGCAGCTTTCGAGGCTCCCCAGGGGGGGTAGCGGGAGCAGAGACCCAGTACTTC. The V gene is TRBV7-8, the J gene TRBJ2-5, with 9 bases that match TRBD2. The trim removed 3 bases at V and 4 bases at J, leaving 21 bases unmatched. The CDR3 extends over 20 amino acids. The germline CDR1 and CDR2 sequences are SGHVS and FQNEAQ.

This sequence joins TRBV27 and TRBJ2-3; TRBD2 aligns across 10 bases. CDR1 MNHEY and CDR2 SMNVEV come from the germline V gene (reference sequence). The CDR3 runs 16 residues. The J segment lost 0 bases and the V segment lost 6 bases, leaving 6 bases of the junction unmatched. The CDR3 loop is CASRPSGRESTDTQYF. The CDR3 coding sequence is TGTGCCAGCAGACCCAGCGGGAGGGAGAGCACAGATACGCAGTATTTT.

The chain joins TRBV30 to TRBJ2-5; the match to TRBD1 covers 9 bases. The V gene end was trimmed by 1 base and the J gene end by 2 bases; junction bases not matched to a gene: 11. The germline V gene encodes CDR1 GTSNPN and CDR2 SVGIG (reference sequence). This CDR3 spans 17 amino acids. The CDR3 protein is CAWSGLGDRVLQETQYF. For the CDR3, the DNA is TGTGCCTGGAGTGGATTGGGGGACAGGGTTCTTCAAGAGACCCAGTACTTC.

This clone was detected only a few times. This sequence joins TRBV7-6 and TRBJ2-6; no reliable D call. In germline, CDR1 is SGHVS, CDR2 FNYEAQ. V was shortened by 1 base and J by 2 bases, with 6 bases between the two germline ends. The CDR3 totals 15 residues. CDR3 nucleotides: TGTGCCAGCAGCTTAGGTTATACTGGGGCCAACGTCCTGACTTTC. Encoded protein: CASSLGYTGANVLTF.

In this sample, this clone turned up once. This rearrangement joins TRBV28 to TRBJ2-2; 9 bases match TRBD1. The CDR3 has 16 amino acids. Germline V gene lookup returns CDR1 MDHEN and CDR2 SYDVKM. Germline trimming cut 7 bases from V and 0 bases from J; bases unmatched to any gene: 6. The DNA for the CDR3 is TGTGCCAGCAACCTCGACAGGGGGTCGAACACCGGGGAGCTGTTTTTT. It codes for CASNLDRGSNTGELFF.

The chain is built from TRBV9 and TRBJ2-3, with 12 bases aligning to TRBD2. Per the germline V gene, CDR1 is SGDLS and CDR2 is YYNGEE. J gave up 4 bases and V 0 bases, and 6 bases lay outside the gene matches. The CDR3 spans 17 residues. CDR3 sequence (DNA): TGTGCCAGCAGCGTAGGGACTAGCGGGAATCTAGCAGATACGCAGTATTTT. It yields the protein CASSVGTSGNLADTQYF.

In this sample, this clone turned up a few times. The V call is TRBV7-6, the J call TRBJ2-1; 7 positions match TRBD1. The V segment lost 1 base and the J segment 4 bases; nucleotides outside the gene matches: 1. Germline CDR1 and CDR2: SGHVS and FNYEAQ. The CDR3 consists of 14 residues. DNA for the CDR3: TGTGCCAGCAGCTTAGGGGACAGATACAATGAGCAGTTCTTC. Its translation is CASSLGDRYNEQFF.

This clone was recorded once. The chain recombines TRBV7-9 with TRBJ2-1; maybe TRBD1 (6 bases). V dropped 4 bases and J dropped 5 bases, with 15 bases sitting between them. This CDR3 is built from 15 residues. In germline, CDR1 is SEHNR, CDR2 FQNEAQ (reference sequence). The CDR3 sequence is CASSSPRDTDNEQFF. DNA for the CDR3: TGTGCCAGCAGCTCCCCCCGGGACACCGACAATGAGCAGTTCTTC.

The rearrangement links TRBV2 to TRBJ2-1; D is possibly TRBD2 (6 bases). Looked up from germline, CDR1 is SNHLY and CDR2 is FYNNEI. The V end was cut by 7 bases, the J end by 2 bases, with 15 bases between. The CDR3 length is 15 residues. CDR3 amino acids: CASNQFWGAYNEQFF. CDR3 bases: TGTGCCAGCAACCAATTCTGGGGGGCCTACAATGAGCAGTTCTTC.

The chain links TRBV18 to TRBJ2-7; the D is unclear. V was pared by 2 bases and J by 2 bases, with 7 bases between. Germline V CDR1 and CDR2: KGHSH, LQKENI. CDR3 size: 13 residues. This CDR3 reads CASSPGAPYEQYF. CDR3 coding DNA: TGTGCCAGCTCACCAGGAGCTCCCTACGAGCAGTACTTC. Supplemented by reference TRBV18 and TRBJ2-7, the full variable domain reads NAGVMQNPRHLVRRRGQEARLRCSPMKGHSHVYWYRQLPEEGLKFMVYLQKENIIDESGMPKERFSAEFPKEGPSILRIQQVVRGDSAAYFCASSPGAPYEQYFGPGTRLTVT.

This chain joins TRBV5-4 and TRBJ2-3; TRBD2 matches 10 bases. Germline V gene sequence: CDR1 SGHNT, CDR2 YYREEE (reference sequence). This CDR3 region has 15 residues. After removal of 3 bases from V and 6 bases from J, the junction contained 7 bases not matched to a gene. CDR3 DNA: TGTGCCAGCAGCTCTCGGACTAGCGGTGCGGATACGCAGTATTTT. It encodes CASSSRTSGADTQYF.

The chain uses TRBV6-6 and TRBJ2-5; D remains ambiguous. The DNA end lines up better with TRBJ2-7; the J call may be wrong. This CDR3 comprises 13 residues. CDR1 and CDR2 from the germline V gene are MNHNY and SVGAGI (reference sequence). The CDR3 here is CASSIDGVGEQYF. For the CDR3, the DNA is TGTGCCAGCAGCATCGACGGAGTCGGCGAGCAGTACTTC.

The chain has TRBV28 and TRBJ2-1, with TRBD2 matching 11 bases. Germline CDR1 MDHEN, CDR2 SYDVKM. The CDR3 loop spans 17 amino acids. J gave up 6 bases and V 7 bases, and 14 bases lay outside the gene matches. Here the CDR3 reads CASTRRRIAGGGNEQFF. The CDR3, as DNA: TGTGCCAGCACCCGCCGACGGATAGCGGGAGGGGGCAATGAGCAGTTCTTC.

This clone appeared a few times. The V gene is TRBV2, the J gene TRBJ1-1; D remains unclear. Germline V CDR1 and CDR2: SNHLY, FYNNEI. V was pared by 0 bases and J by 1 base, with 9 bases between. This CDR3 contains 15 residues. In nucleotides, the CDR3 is TGTGCCAGCAGTGAAGCGCTCGTCAGGAACACTGAAGCTTTCTTT. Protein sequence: CASSEALVRNTEAFF.

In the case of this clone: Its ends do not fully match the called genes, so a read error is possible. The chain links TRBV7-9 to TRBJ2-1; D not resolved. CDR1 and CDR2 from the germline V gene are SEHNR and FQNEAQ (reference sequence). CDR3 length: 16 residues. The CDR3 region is CSSSLGVLISYNEQFF. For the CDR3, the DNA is TGTTCCAGCAGCTTAGGAGTTCTAATCTCCTACAATGAGCAGTTCTTC.

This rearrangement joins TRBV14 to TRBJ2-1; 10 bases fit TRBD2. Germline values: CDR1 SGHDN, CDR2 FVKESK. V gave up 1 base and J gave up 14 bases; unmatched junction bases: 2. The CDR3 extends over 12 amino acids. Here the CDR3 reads CASSQVSGREFF. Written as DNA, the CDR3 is TGTGCCAGCAGCCAAGTAAGCGGGAGGGAGTTCTTC.